These T cell receptor beta chains were read from a single sample in a study of blood T cell repertoires in COVID-19. Here immunoSEQ multiplex PCR was the method, and the copy in TCRdb shows in-frame clones only, minus some. The sample consists of roughly 120,000 clones, 75% to 90% of them appearing once. Sequenced input: peripheral blood. These receptor sequences come from a man aged 65-85 years with active or convalescent COVID-19. The conserved cysteine and the conserved F or W are not part of the CDR3 here.

J gene | CDR3 length | V gene | CDR3 protein
TRBJ1-1 | 15 | TRBV7-2 | ASSLTPPQIRGTEAF
TRBJ2-5 | 11 | TRBV6-5 | ASSIAPQETQY
TRBJ1-3 | 13 | TRBV3-1/TRBV3-2 | ASSPPGQFGNTIY
TRBJ1-3 | 11 | TRBV29-1 | SVVEQGGNTIY
TRBJ2-1 | 12 | TRBV18 | ASSPTSPYNEQF
TRBJ2-7 | 12 | TRBV28 | ASSFPDSPYEQY
TRBJ1-1 | 12 | TRBV27 | ASSIGALGGEAF
TRBJ2-5 | 10 | TRBV9 | ASSGPGETQY
TRBJ2-7 | 12 | TRBV18 | ASSPGQGPGEQY
TRBJ1-3 | 11 | TRBV28 | ASSSSSGNTIY
TRBJ2-3 | 13 | TRBV2 | ASRLAGASTDTQY
TRBJ1-4 | 13 | TRBV15 | ATSRVDSDFEKLF
TRBJ2-1 | 13 | TRBV24-1 | ATSATSGTYNEQF
TRBJ2-3 | 13 | TRBV27 | ASSTTGVRTDTQY
TRBJ1-5 | 13 | TRBV15 | ATSTSGTANQPQH
TRBJ2-3 | 13 | TRBV9 | ASSVGSVGTDTQY
TRBJ2-5 | 13 | TRBV2 | ASSEFSIYRETQY
TRBJ1-4 | 13 | TRBV15 | ATSVTGPGGEKLF
TRBJ1-5 | 12 | TRBV2 | ASSQGQIGEPQH
TRBJ2-1 | 13 | TRBV3-1/TRBV3-2 | ASSIGTSVYNEQF
TRBJ2-3 | 12 | TRBV27 | ASSLTISTDTQY
TRBJ1-2 | 14 | TRBV29-1 | SVGGHQRTANYGYT
TRBJ2-7 | 11 | TRBV29-1 | SVATEGGYEQY
TRBJ1-2 | 12 | TRBV27 | ASSPRQAGYGYT
TRBJ2-5 | 14 | TRBV3-1/TRBV3-2 | ASVGSGAGGEETQY
TRBJ2-1 | 13 | TRBV4-1 | ASSQEPPGLNEQF
TRBJ2-7 | 17 | TRBV14 | ASSQGKNGRLADSYEQY
TRBJ2-7 | 14 | TRBV27 | ASTERPGGTIYEQY
TRBJ2-1 | 12 | TRBV24-1 | ATRSGTGRNEQF
TRBJ2-1 | 17 | TRBV4-1 | ASSPGTSGRASLRGEQF
TRBJ2-7 | 15 | TRBV5-1 | ASSYHGTGSSSYEQY
TRBJ2-3 | 11 | TRBV4-1 | ASSQRDSRAQY
TRBJ2-3 | 15 | TRBV3-1/TRBV3-2 | ASSQSSGTSGSDTQY
TRBJ2-3 | 12 | TRBV20-1 | SASTAAGIDTQY
TRBJ2-5 | 12 | TRBV7-9 | ASSLWASGETQY
TRBJ2-7 | 10 | TRBV29-1 | SVGETNYEQY
TRBJ1-2 | 14 | TRBV5-6 | ASSSSYRGPVYGYT
TRBJ2-7 | 12 | TRBV19 | ASSINQGAYEQY
TRBJ1-2 | 14 | TRBV19 | ASSNTGEEANYGYT
TRBJ1-5 | 12 | TRBV28 | ASSLINSNQPQH
TRBJ1-2 | 13 | TRBV14 | ASSQGQGTLGGYT